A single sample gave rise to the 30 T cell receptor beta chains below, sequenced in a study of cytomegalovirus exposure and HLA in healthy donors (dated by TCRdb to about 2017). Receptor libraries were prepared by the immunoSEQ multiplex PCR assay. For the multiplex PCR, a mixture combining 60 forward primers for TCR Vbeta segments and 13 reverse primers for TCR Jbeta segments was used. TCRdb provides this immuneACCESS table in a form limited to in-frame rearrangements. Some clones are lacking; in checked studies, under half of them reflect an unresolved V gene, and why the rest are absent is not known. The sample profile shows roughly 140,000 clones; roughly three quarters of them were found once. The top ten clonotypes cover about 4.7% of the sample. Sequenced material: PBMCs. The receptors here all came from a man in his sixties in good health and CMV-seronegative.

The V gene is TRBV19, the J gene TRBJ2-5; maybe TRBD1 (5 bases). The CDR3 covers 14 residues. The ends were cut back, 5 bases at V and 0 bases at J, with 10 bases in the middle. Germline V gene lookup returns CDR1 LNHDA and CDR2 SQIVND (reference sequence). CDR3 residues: CASSWGRYQETQYF. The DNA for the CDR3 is TGTGCCAGTAGTTGGGGCAGATACCAAGAGACCCAGTACTTC. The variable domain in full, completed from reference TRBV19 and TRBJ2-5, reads DGGITQSPKYLFRKEGQNVTLSCEQNLNHDAMYWYRQDPGQGLRLIYYSQIVNDFQKGDIAEGYSVSREKKESFPLTVTSAQKNPTAFYLCASSWGRYQETQYFGPGTRLLVL.

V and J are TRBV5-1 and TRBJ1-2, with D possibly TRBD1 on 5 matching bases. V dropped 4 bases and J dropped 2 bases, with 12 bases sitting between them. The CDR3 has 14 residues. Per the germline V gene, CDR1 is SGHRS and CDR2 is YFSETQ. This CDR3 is CASSNEDTNYGYTF. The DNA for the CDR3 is TGCGCCAGCAGCAACGAGGACACAAACTATGGCTACACCTTC.

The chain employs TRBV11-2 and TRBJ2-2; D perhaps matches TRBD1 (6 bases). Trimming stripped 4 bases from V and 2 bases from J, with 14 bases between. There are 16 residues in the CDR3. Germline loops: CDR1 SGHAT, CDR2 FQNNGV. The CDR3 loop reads CASSSTGRLNTGELFF. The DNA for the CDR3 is TGTGCCAGCAGCTCGACAGGCCGGCTAAACACCGGGGAGCTGTTTTTT. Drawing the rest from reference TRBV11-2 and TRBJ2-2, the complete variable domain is EAGVAQSPRYKIIEKRQSVAFWCNPISGHATLYWYQQILGQGPKLLIQFQNNGVVDDSQLPKDRFSAERLKGVDSTLKIQPAKLEDSAVYLCASSSTGRLNTGELFFGEGSRLTVL.

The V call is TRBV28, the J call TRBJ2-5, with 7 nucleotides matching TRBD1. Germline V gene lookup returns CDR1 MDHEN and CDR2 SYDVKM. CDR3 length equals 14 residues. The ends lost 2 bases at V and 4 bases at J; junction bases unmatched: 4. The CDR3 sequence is CASSLNNRGETQYF. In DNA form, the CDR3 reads TGTGCCAGCAGTTTAAATAACAGGGGAGAGACCCAGTACTTC.

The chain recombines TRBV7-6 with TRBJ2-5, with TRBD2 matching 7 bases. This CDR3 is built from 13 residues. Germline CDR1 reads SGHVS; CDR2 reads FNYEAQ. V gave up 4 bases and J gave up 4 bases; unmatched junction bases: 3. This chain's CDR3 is CASSSPGGETQYF. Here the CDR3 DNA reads TGTGCCAGCAGCTCCCCGGGGGGAGAGACCCAGTACTTC.

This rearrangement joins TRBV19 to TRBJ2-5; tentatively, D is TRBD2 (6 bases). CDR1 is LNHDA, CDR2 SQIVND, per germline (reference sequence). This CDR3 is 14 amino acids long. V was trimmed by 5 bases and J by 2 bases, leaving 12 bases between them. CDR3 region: CASSDGRGQETQYF. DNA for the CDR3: TGTGCCAGTAGTGACGGACGGGGGCAAGAGACCCAGTACTTC.

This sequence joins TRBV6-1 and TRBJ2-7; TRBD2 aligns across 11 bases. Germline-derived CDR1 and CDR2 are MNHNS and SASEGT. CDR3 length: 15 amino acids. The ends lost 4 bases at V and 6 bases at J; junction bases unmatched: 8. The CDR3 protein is CASSAVAGGLGEQYF. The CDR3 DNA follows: TGTGCCAGCAGTGCGGTAGCGGGAGGGTTGGGCGAGCAGTACTTC.

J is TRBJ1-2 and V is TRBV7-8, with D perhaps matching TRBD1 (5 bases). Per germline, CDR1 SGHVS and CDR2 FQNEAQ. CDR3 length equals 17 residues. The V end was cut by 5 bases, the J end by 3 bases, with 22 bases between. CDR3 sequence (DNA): TGTGCCAGCAGCCGCGGAGTGGGGGGTGGTGTGGACTATGGCTACACCTTC. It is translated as CASSRGVGGGVDYGYTF.

CDR3 DNA: TGTGCAGGTGGGGGGGAAGCACAGCCCCAGCATTTT. It specifies CAGGGEAQPQHF. The chain couples TRBV2 to TRBJ1-5, with a possible D match to TRBD1 (5 bases). The CDR3 consists of 12 residues. Germline assignment: CDR1 SNHLY and CDR2 FYNNEI.

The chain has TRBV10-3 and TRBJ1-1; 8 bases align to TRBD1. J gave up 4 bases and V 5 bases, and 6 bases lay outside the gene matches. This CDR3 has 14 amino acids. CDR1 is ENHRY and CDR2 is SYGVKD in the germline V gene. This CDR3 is CAISSGQGSTEAFF. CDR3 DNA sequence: TGTGCCATCAGTTCAGGACAGGGTAGCACTGAAGCTTTCTTT.

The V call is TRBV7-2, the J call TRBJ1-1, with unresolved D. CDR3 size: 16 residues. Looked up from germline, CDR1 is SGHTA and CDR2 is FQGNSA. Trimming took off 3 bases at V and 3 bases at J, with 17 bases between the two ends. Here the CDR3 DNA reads TGTGCCAGCAGCTTGACCTCGGGCTCCGGGGACACTGAAGCTTTCTTT. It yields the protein CASSLTSGSGDTEAFF.

The CDR3 reads CASSSWGGGVTEAFF. In DNA form, the CDR3 reads TGTGCCAGCAGTAGCTGGGGCGGCGGGGTTACTGAAGCTTTCTTT. This chain uses TRBV28 with TRBJ1-1; D may be TRBD1 (5 bases). Trimming stripped 5 bases from V and 5 bases from J, with 18 bases between. The length of the CDR3 is 15 residues. CDR1 and CDR2 from the germline V gene are MDHEN and SYDVKM.

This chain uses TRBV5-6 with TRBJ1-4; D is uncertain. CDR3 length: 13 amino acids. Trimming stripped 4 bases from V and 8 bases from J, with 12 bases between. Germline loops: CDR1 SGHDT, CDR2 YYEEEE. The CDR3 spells CASSSDLWEKLFF. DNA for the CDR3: TGTGCCAGCAGCAGCGACCTGTGGGAAAAACTGTTTTTT.

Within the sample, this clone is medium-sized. The CDR3 DNA is TGTGCCAGCAGCTTAGAGACCCGGGGTCACGAGCAGTACTTC. This gives the protein CASSLETRGHEQYF. J is TRBJ2-7 and V is TRBV7-9, with a weak D call TRBD2 (5 bases). Deletions cut 1 base from V and 5 bases from J, with 12 bases between. The CDR3 is 14 residues long. In germline, CDR1 is SEHNR, CDR2 FQNEAQ (reference sequence). The entire variable domain, with the rest obtained from reference TRBV7-9 and TRBJ2-7, is as follows: DTGVSQNPRHKITKRGQNVTFRCDPISEHNRLYWYRQTLGQGPEFLTYFQNEAQLEKSRLLSDRFSAERPKGSFSTLEIQRTEQGDSAMYLCASSLETRGHEQYFGPGTRLTVT.

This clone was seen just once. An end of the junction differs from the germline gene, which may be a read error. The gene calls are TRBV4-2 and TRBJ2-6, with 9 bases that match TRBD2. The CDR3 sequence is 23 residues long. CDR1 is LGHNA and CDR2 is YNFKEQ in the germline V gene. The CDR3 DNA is TGTGTCAGCAGCCAAGGGCCCCAGGGGCGGGAGGGCTTTAATTGGGCCGGGGCCAACGTCCTGACTTTC. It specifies CVSSQGPQGREGFNWAGANVLTF.

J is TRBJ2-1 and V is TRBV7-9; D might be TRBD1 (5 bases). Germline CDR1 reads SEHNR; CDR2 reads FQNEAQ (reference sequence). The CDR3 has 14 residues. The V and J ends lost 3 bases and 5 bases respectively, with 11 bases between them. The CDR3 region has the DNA TGTGCCAGCAGCTTCTCCCGACAGAACAATGAGCAGTTCTTC. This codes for CASSFSRQNNEQFF.

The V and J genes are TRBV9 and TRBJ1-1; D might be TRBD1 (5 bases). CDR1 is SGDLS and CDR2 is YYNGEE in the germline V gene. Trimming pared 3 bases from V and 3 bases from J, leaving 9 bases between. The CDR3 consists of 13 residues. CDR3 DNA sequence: TGTGCCAGCAGCGGACAGCGGGACACTGAAGCTTTCTTT. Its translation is CASSGQRDTEAFF.

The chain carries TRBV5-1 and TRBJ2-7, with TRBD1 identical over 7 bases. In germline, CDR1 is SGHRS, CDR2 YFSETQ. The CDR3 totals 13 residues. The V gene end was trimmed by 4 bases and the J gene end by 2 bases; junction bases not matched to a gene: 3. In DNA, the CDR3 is TGCGCCAGCAGCCCCGGGACAGCCTACGAGCAGTACTTC. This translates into CASSPGTAYEQYF.

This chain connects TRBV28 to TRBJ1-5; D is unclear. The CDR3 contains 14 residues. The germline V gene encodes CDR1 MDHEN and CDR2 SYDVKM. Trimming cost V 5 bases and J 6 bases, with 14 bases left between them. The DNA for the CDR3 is TGTGCCAGCAGTCCACCAGACCCGGGTCAGCCCCAGCATTTT. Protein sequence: CASSPPDPGQPQHF.

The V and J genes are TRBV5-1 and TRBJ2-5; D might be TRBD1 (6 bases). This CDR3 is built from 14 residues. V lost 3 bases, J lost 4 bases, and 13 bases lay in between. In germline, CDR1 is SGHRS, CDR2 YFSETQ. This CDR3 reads CASSSDSSRETQYF. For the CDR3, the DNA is TGCGCCAGCAGCTCGGACAGCAGTCGAGAGACCCAGTACTTC. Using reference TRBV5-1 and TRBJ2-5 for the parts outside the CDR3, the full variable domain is KAGVTQTPRYLIKTRGQQVTLSCSPISGHRSVSWYQQTPGQGLQFLFEYFSETQRNKGNFPGRFSGRQFSNSRSEMNVSTLELGDSALYLCASSSDSSRETQYFGPGTRLLVL.

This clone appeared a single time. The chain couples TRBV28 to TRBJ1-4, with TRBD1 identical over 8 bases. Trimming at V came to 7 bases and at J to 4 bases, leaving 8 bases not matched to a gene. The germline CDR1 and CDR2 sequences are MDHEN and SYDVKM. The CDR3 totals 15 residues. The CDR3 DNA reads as TGTGCCAGCAACCCGGTGGGACAGGTTAATGAAAAACTGTTTTTT. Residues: CASNPVGQVNEKLFF.

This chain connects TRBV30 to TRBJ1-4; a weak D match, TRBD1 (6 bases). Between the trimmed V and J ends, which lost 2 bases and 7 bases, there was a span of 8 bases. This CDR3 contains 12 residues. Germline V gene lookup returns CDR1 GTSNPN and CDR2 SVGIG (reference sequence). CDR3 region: CAWSRGGEKLFF. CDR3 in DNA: TGTGCCTGGAGTAGAGGGGGTGAAAAACTGTTTTTT.

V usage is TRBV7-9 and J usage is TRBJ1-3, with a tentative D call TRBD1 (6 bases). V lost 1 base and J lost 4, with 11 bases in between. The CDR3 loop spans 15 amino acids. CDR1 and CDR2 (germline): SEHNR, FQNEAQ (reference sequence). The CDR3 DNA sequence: TGTGCCAGCAGCTTAGAAGGGACAACCGGAAACACCATATATTTT. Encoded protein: CASSLEGTTGNTIYF. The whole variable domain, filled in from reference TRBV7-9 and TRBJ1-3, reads DTGVSQNPRHKITKRGQNVTFRCDPISEHNRLYWYRQTLGQGPEFLTYFQNEAQLEKSRLLSDRFSAERPKGSFSTLEIQRTEQGDSAMYLCASSLEGTTGNTIYFGEGSWLTVV.

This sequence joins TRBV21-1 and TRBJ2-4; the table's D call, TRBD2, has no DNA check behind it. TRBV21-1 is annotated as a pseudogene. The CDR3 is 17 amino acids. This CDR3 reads CASSKGTSGSEKNIQYF. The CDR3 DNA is TGTGCCAGCAGCAAAGGGACTAGCGGGAGCGAGAAAAACATTCAGTACTTC.

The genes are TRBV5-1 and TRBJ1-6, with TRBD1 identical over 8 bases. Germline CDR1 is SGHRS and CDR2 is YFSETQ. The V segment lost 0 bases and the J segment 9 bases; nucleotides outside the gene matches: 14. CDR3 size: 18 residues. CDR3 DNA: TGCGCCAGCAGCTTGGACTCCTTCGACAGGGGATGGAGTTCACCCCTCCACTTT. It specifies CASSLDSFDRGWSSPLHF.

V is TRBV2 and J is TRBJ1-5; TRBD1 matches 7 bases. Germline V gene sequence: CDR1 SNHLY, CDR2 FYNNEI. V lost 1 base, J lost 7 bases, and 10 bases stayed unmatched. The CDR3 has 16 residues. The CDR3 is CASSEVVGQVGQPQHF. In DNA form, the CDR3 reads TGTGCCAGCAGTGAAGTCGTCGGACAGGTGGGCCAGCCCCAGCATTTT.

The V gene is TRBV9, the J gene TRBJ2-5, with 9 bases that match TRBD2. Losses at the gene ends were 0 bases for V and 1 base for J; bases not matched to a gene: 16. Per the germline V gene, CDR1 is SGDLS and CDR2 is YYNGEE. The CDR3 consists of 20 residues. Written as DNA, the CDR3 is TGTGCCAGCAGCGTAGCCGTCGGGGGGCGGGAGGGCCTAAGCCAAGAGACCCAGTACTTC. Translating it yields CASSVAVGGREGLSQETQYF. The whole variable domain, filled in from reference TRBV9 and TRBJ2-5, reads DSGVTQTPKHLITATGQRVTLRCSPRSGDLSVYWYQQSLDQGLQFLIQYYNGEERAKGNILERFSAQQFPDLHSELNLSSLELGDSALYFCASSVAVGGREGLSQETQYFGPGTRLLVL.

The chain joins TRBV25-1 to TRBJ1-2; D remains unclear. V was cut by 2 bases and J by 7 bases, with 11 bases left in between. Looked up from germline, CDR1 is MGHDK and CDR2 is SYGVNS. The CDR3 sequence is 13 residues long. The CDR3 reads CASSELPGSGYTF. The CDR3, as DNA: TGTGCCAGCAGTGAACTTCCCGGGAGTGGCTACACCTTC.

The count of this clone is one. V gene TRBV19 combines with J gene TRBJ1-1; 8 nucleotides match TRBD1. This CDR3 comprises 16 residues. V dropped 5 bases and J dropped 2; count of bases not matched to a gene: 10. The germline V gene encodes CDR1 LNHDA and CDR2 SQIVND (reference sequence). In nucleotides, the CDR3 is TGTGCCAGTAGTTTCCGGACAGGGATCTTTAACACTGAAGCTTTCTTT. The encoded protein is CASSFRTGIFNTEAFF.

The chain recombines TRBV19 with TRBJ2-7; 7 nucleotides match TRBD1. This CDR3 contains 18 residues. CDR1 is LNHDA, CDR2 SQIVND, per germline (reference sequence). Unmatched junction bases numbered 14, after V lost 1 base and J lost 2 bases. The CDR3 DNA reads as TGTGCCAGTAGTATAGCTGCCTACAGGGGCACAACCACCTACGAGCAGTACTTC. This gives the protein CASSIAAYRGTTTYEQYF.